This T cell receptor (beta chain) was captured in a study of blood T cell repertoires in COVID-19. Study background: The analysed material was cDNA or gDNA that came from T cells, B-cell-depleted T cells, or PBMCs.

How the authors handled the data: Quantification of nucleated cells was approximated via reference gene primer amplification. Sequencing was performed with immunoSEQ multiplex PCR; in TCRdb, only in-frame clones are kept and a portion is missing. The V and J calls and clone size are taken from that table; D and trimming were inferred from the DNA. The sample shows some 120,000 clones, approximately 90% of them seen only once. Seattle patients were enrolled while actively infected and followed longitudinally. This clone was seen only once. The CDR3 is 13 amino acids. Trimming pared 6 bases from V and 5 bases from J, leaving 13 bases between. Germline-derived CDR1 and CDR2 are MNHEY and SVGAGI.

This TCR was recovered from a man aged 50 to 60 with COVID-19, enrolled during active disease. The genes are TRBV6-5 and TRBJ1-1; D call uncertain. Specimen: peripheral blood. This CDR3 reads CASRRVEGTEAFF. CDR3 DNA sequence: TGTGCCAGCAGGCGGGTGGAAGGAACTGAAGCTTTCTTT.